The clone carrying this TCR beta chain was recorded a few times. What it binds is unknown. Germline V CDR1 and CDR2: MNHEY, SVGEGT. CDR3 length: 15 amino acids. With 5 bases removed from V and 9 bases from J, the gap between germline ends came to 17 bases. With iRepertoire HTBI primers and Arm-PCR of CDR3 regions, TCR beta libraries were built. MiXCR was run by TCRdb on the multiplex PCR reads, yielding one entry per CDR3 protein. The table has 600,000 to 650,000 distinct CDR3 sequences, around 15% seen once. The data were obtained in a study of regulatory T cells in long-lasting Graves disease. Time point meaning: newly diagnosed GD, antithyroid drugs for less than 3 months. Extracted RNA from PBMCs served as the source of the TCR library. Notes on the study in general: A greater number of public clonotypes (around 3,000) was shared by persistent patients than by new patients (approximately 880). Persistent disease favored TRBV28, TRBJ1-2 and TRBJ2-5.

A further study also used this sample, focusing on T cells in Graves' hyperthyroidism and ophthalmopathy.

V usage is TRBV6-2 or TRBV6-3 and J usage is TRBJ1-6; possible D gene TRBD1, 5 bases. The material was peripheral blood mononuclear cells (PBMCs), obtained at new diagnosis, from a patient treated with antithyroid drugs. The TCR originated in a woman aged 30 to 39 with Graves disease. The CDR3 here is CASSEFGQGTSPLHF. DNA for the CDR3: TGTGCCAGCAGTGAGTTCGGGCAGGGAACTTCACCCCTCCACTTT.